Below, 21 T cell receptor beta chains from the same sample are listed, as sequenced in a study of shared clonotypes between healthy human individuals. The data were produced by immunoSEQ multiplex PCR, yet TCRdb's version contains in-frame clones alone and is incomplete. This sample has about 480,000 clones; 79% occur once, and the top ten carry 10% to 15%. The sequenced material came from PBMCs. The origin of the receptors is a woman in her thirties or forties in good health. Some clones in this sample may be carry-over from other donors' samples.

The sample holds a few counts of this clone. The chain couples TRBV30 to TRBJ1-1, with D possibly TRBD1 on 5 matching bases. Between the trimmed V and J ends, which lost 0 bases and 1 base, there was a span of 6 bases. The CDR3 covers 13 residues. Germline-derived CDR1 and CDR2 are GTSNPN and SVGIG (reference sequence). The CDR3 DNA reads TGTGCCTGGAGTGTGGGGGAGAACACTGAAGCTTTCTTT. This gives the protein CAWSVGENTEAFF.

This chain uses TRBV27 with TRBJ2-1, with 11 bases lining up with TRBD2. V lost 3 bases and J lost 8; bases outside the gene matches: 9. The CDR3 extends over 16 amino acids. Germline CDR1 and CDR2: MNHEY and SMNVEV (reference sequence). The CDR3 coding sequence is TGTGCCAGCAGTTTCTTTACTAGCGGGAGTAAGGATGAGCAGTTCTTC. This gives the protein CASSFFTSGSKDEQFF.

This clone showed up just once. The rearrangement links TRBV4-3 to TRBJ2-5; the D is unclear. The end of the DNA aligns better with TRBJ2-7, so the J call may be wrong. In germline, CDR1 is LGHNA, CDR2 YSLEER. The CDR3 spans 16 residues. This CDR3 reads CASSQDVGFSGSEQYF. The CDR3, as DNA: TGCGCCAGCAGCCAAGATGTGGGATTTTCGGGTAGCGAGCAGTACTTC.

The V and J genes are TRBV5-1 and TRBJ2-2, with unresolved D. CDR1 is SGHRS, CDR2 YFSETQ, per germline. The CDR3 has 16 amino acids. V dropped 1 base and J dropped 0 bases, with 10 bases sitting between them. The CDR3 sequence is CASSLLNPANTGELFF. In nucleotides, the CDR3 is TGCGCCAGCAGCTTGTTGAACCCCGCGAACACCGGGGAGCTGTTTTTT.

The rearrangement links TRBV30 to TRBJ2-1, with TRBD2 matching 10 bases. The CDR3 is 14 residues long. Trimming removed 2 bases from V and 14 bases from J; junction bases left unmatched: 12. Germline V gene sequence: CDR1 GTSNPN, CDR2 SVGIG (reference sequence). In DNA form, the CDR3 reads TGTGCCTGGAGTACCGGACTAGCGGAAGAGCGGGAGTTCTTC. Translating gives CAWSTGLAEEREFF.

The V call is TRBV19, the J call TRBJ2-1, with 12 bases identical to TRBD2. V shed 5 bases, J shed 2 bases, and the junction held 1 base outside the gene matches. The CDR3 length is 15 residues. Germline V gene lookup returns CDR1 LNHDA and CDR2 SQIVND (reference sequence). CDR3 nucleotide sequence: TGTGCCAGTAGTGGGACTAGCGGGCCCTACAATGAGCAGTTCTTC. Translated, it gives CASSGTSGPYNEQFF.

The sample holds a few counts of this clone. The CDR3 spells CASSPRTDSNTEAFF. CDR3 sequence (DNA): TGTGCCAGCAGCCCTCGGACCGACTCTAACACTGAAGCTTTCTTT. V is TRBV9 and J is TRBJ1-1; D is unresolved. V lost 4 bases to trimming and J lost 2 bases, with 15 bases between them. CDR3 length: 15 amino acids. Germline V gene lookup returns CDR1 SGDLS and CDR2 YYNGEE.

This clone was seen once. The V call is TRBV10-2, the J call TRBJ2-1, with 7 bases identical to TRBD2. The CDR3 contains 14 residues. From germline, CDR1 is WSHSY and CDR2 SAAADI. V was pared by 0 bases and J by 10 bases, with 6 bases of the junction left unmatched. The CDR3 loop is CASSESLANPEQFF. The CDR3 region has the DNA TGCGCCAGCAGTGAGTCACTAGCGAATCCGGAGCAGTTCTTC.

A single count supports this clone. The genes are TRBV5-1 and TRBJ2-1, with 8 bases fitting TRBD2. Germline V gives CDR1 SGHRS, CDR2 YFSETQ. V dropped 0 bases and J dropped 8; count of bases not matched to a gene: 7. The CDR3 runs to 15 residues. The CDR3 coding sequence is TGCGCCAGCAGCTTGGCGGGAGGGGTCCGGGATGAGCAGTTCTTC. Encoded protein: CASSLAGGVRDEQFF.

This chain connects TRBV5-6 to TRBJ2-5; no definite D call. V gave up 4 bases and J gave up 3 bases, with 13 bases separating them. The germline V gene encodes CDR1 SGHDT and CDR2 YYEEEE. This CDR3 comprises 14 residues. DNA for the CDR3: TGTGCCAGCAGCCCCTTGAAGCTAGAAGAGACCCAGTACTTC. It yields the protein CASSPLKLEETQYF. Filled out from reference TRBV5-6 and TRBJ2-5, the complete variable domain reads DAGVTQSPTHLIKTRGQQVTLRCSPKSGHDTVSWYQQALGQGPQFIFQYYEEEERQRGNFPDRFSGHQFPNYSSELNVNALLLGDSALYLCASSPLKLEETQYFGPGTRLLVL.

The chain employs TRBV2 and TRBJ1-2; D perhaps matches TRBD1 (5 bases). Trimming took 4 bases from V and 6 from J, leaving 12 bases between them. Germline loops: CDR1 SNHLY, CDR2 FYNNEI. This CDR3 has 13 residues. The CDR3 DNA is TGTGCCAGCAGTGGGGAATTGACAGATGGCTACACCTTC. It is translated as CASSGELTDGYTF.

The V gene is TRBV6-1, the J gene TRBJ2-7, with 13 positions matching TRBD2. From germline, CDR1 is MNHNS and CDR2 SASEGT. The CDR3 is 16 residues long. V shed 2 bases, J shed 1 base, and the junction held 2 bases outside the gene matches. CDR3 residues: CASSETGLAGSYEQYF. The CDR3 DNA reads as TGTGCCAGCAGTGAAACGGGACTAGCGGGATCCTACGAGCAGTACTTC.

This clone was observed a few times. The J gene is TRBJ1-5, the V gene TRBV28; D not resolved. The germline CDR1 and CDR2 sequences are MDHEN and SYDVKM. V lost 3 bases to trimming and J lost 4 bases, with 7 bases between them. The CDR3 totals 13 residues. CDR3 region: CASSLTSNQPQHF. The CDR3, as DNA: TGTGCCAGCAGTTTGACTTCTAATCAGCCCCAGCATTTT.

The chain recombines TRBV13 with TRBJ2-1, with D hard to call. V dropped 8 bases and J dropped 7 bases, with 15 bases sitting between them. The CDR3 runs 13 residues. CDR1 is PRHDT and CDR2 is FYEKMQ in the germline V gene (reference sequence). Here the CDR3 reads CASALYWRNEQFF. CDR3 in DNA: TGTGCCAGCGCTCTATATTGGAGAAATGAGCAGTTCTTC. The whole variable domain, filled in from reference TRBV13 and TRBJ2-1, reads AAGVIQSPRHLIKEKRETATLKCYPIPRHDTVYWYQQGPGQDPQFLISFYEKMQSDKGSIPDRFSAQQFSDYHSELNMSSLELGDSALYFCASALYWRNEQFFGPGTRLTVL.

The rearrangement joins TRBV27 to TRBJ2-1; 8 nucleotides line up with TRBD2. There are 15 residues in the CDR3. J lost 3 bases, V lost 3 bases, and 4 bases had no gene match. CDR1 and CDR2 (germline): MNHEY, SMNVEV (reference sequence). The CDR3 nucleotides read TGTGCCAGCAGTTTTAGCGGGAAGAGCTACAATGAGCAGTTCTTC. Protein product: CASSFSGKSYNEQFF.

This chain links TRBV28 with TRBJ1-2; no firm D call. Germline CDR1 and CDR2: MDHEN and SYDVKM. The CDR3 has 12 amino acids. Trimming took 7 bases from V and 4 from J, leaving 10 bases between them. DNA of the CDR3: TGTGCCAGCACTGCAGACTTCTATGGCTACACCTTC. This gives the protein CASTADFYGYTF.

This clone was seen more than once but under ten times. The rearrangement joins TRBV4-2 to TRBJ2-1, with 9 bases lining up with TRBD2. V shed 2 bases and J 6 bases; nucleotides not matched to a gene: 2. There are 14 residues in the CDR3. In germline, CDR1 is LGHNA, CDR2 YNFKEQ. The CDR3 loop reads CASSQLLAGNEQFF. Written as DNA, the CDR3 is TGTGCCAGCAGCCAATTACTAGCGGGCAATGAGCAGTTCTTC.

This clone has just a few counts. V usage is TRBV7-9 and J usage is TRBJ2-5, with 8 bases matching TRBD1. The V segment lost 5 bases and the J segment 0 bases; nucleotides outside the gene matches: 5. The CDR3 has 15 residues. Germline V gene lookup returns CDR1 SEHNR and CDR2 FQNEAQ (reference sequence). CDR3 residues: CASSDRTGHQETQYF. In DNA, the CDR3 is TGTGCCAGCAGCGATCGGACAGGGCACCAAGAGACCCAGTACTTC.

The genes are TRBV5-4 and TRBJ2-7, with 11 positions matching TRBD1. V lost 0 bases to trimming and J lost 1 base; unmatched junction nucleotides: 6. The germline V gene encodes CDR1 SGHNT and CDR2 YYREEE (reference sequence). The CDR3 covers 17 residues. CDR3 DNA sequence: TGTGCCAGCAGCTTGGTGGCCGGGACAGGGGGATCCTACGAGCAGTACTTC. This encodes CASSLVAGTGGSYEQYF.

J is TRBJ1-4 and V is TRBV28; D not resolved. Trimming pared 6 bases from V and 5 bases from J, leaving 10 bases between. CDR1 is MDHEN and CDR2 is SYDVKM in the germline V gene. The CDR3 contains 13 residues. The DNA for the CDR3 is TGTGCCAGCAGCTACCATCTGAATGAAAAACTGTTTTTT. Its translation is CASSYHLNEKLFF.

The rearrangement uses TRBV9 and TRBJ2-2; 8 bases match TRBD1. Germline CDR1 reads SGDLS; CDR2 reads YYNGEE. The CDR3 is 17 residues long. V shed 0 bases, J shed 2 bases, and the junction held 6 bases outside the gene matches. CDR3 sequence reads: CASSVGPGQGNTGELFF. CDR3 DNA: TGTGCCAGCAGCGTAGGTCCCGGACAGGGCAACACCGGGGAGCTGTTTTTT.